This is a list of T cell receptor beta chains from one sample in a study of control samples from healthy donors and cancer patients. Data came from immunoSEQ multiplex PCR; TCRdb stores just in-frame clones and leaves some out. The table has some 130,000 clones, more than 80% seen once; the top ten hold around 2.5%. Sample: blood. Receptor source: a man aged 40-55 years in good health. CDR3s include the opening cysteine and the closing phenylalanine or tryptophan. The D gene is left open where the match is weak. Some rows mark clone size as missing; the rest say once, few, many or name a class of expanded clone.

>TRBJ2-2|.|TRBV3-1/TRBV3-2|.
CASSQVRPARNTGELFF
TGTGCCAGCAGCCAAGTAAGGCCTGCCAGGAACACCGGGGAGCTGTTTTTT
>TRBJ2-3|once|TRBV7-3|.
CASSPTSSTDTQYF
TGTGCCAGCAGCCCGACTTCTAGCACAGATACGCAGTATTTT
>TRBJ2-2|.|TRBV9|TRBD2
CASSPREGNTGELFF
TGTGCCAGCAGCCCTCGGGAGGGTAACACCGGGGAGCTGTTTTTT
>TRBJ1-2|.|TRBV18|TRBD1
CASSPTGRGAYGYTF
TGTGCCAGCTCACCGACAGGGAGAGGGGCTTATGGCTACACCTTC
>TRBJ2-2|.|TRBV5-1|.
CASSLEGRKSGELFF
TGCGCCAGCAGCTTGGAGGGCCGAAAGTCCGGGGAGCTGTTTTTT
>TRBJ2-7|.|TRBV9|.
CASSVASRDEQYF
TGTGCCAGCAGCGTAGCGTCCAGGGACGAGCAGTACTTC
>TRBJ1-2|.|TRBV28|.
CASRPPRGAPSNGYTF
TGTGCCAGCAGGCCCCCACGGGGGGCGCCGAGTAATGGCTACACCTTC
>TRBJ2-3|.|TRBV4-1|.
CASSQGGSSDTQYF
TGCGCCAGCAGCCAAGGGGGGAGTTCAGATACGCAGTATTTT
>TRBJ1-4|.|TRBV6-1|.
CASSEIRVFREKLFF
TGTGCCAGCAGTGAAATCAGGGTGTTCCGCGAAAAACTGTTTTTT
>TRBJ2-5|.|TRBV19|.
CASSYGLEETQYF
TGTGCCAGTAGTTACGGTTTGGAAGAGACCCAGTACTTC
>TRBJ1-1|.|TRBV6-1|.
CASSEVGGTEAFF
TGTGCCAGCAGTGAAGTAGGGGGGACTGAAGCTTTCTTT
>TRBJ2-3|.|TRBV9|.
CASSVSGVGSDTQYF
TGTGCCAGCAGCGTATCCGGGGTCGGGTCAGATACGCAGTATTTT
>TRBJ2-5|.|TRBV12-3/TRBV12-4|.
CASSFREETQYF
TGTGCCAGCAGTTTCAGGGAAGAGACCCAGTACTTC
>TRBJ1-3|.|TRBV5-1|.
CASSLVGGRVGSGNTIYF
TGCGCCAGCAGCTTGGTTGGTGGCAGGGTTGGTTCTGGAAACACCATATATTTT
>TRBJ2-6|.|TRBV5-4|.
CASSLDFAGSSNVLTF
TGTGCCAGCAGCTTGGATTTTGCGGGATCTTCCAACGTCCTGACTTTC
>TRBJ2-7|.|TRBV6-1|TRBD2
CASSGRLAGGLKNEQYF
TGTGCCAGCAGTGGCCGACTAGCGGGGGGCCTAAAGAACGAGCAGTACTTC
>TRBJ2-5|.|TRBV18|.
CASSPDLQETQYF
TGTGCCAGCTCCCCGGACCTGCAAGAGACCCAGTACTTC
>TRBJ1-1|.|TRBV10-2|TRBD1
CASSEFYGTGGLGNTEAFF
TGCGCCAGCAGTGAGTTCTACGGGACAGGGGGCTTGGGGAACACTGAAGCTTTCTTT
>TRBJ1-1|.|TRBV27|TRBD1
CASSLRGLVGTEAFF
TGTGCCAGCAGTTTAAGGGGGCTTGTCGGCACTGAAGCTTTCTTT
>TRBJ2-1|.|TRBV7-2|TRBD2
CAPSGGGGSYNEQFF
TGTGCCCCCAGCGGGGGAGGGGGGTCCTACAATGAGCAGTTCTTC
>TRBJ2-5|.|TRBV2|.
CASSRQWETQYF
TGTGCCAGCAGCCGACAGTGGGAGACCCAGTACTTC
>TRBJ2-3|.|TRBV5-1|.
CASSLGPDDTQYF
TGCGCCAGCAGCTTGGGGCCAGACGATACGCAGTATTTT
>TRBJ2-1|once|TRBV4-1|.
CASSQDDRSYNEQFF
TGCGCCAGCAGCCAAGATGACCGCTCCTACAATGAGCAGTTCTTC
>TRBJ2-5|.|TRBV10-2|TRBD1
CASSESQWDSRETQYF
TGCGCCAGCAGTGAGAGTCAGTGGGACAGCCGGGAGACCCAGTACTTC
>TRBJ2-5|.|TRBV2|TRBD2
CASSGRGGPLETQYF
TGTGCCAGCAGTGGACGGGGGGGGCCTCTGGAGACCCAGTACTTC
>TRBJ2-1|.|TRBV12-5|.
CASGLDSYQSSYNEQFF
TGTGCTAGTGGTTTGGATAGCTATCAGAGCTCCTACAATGAGCAGTTCTTC
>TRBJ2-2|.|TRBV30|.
CAWSVSGELFF
TGTGCCTGGAGTGTATCCGGGGAGCTGTTTTTT
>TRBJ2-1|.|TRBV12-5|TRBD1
CASGPDRGNEQFF
TGTGCTAGTGGACCCGACAGGGGCAATGAGCAGTTCTTC
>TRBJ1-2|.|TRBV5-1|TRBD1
CASSRDRGEGYTF
TGCGCCAGCAGCCGGGACAGGGGGGAAGGCTACACCTTC
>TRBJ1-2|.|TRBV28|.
CASSLNVGSPHYGYTF
TGTGCCAGCAGTTTAAACGTGGGATCACCTCACTATGGCTACACCTTC
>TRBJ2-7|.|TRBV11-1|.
CASSLGVPAYEQYF
TGTGCCAGCAGCTTAGGCGTACCCGCATACGAGCAGTACTTC
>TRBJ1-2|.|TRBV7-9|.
CASSPGANYGYTF
TGTGCCAGCAGCCCAGGGGCTAACTATGGCTACACCTTC
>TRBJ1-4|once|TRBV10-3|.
CAISESDVRKLFF
TGTGCCATCAGTGAGTCGGATGTGAGGAAACTGTTTTTT
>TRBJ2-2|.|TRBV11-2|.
CASSLDRGAWTGELFF
TGTGCCAGCAGCTTAGATCGAGGGGCCTGGACCGGGGAGCTGTTTTTT
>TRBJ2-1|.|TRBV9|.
CASTIYPQGNNEQFF
TGTGCCAGCACCATCTATCCTCAGGGCAACAATGAGCAGTTCTTC
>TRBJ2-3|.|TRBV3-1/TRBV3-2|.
CASSHGRWADTQYF
TGTGCCAGCAGCCATGGAAGGTGGGCAGATACGCAGTATTTT
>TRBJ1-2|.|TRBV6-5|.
CAGSEGGYTF
TGTGCCGGGTCAGAGGGTGGCTACACCTTC
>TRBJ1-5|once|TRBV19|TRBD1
CASSPQQGEWQPQHF
TGTGCCAGTAGCCCCCAGCAGGGGGAATGGCAGCCCCAGCATTTT
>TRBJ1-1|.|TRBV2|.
CASTLEGDTEAFF
TGTGCCAGCACTCTTGAGGGGGACACTGAAGCCTTCTTT
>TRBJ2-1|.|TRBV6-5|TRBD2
CASSYSKAGNEQFF
TGTGCCAGCAGTTACTCGAAAGCGGGGAATGAGCAGTTCTTC
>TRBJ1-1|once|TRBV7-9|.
CASSPLQGQNTEAFF
TGTGCCAGCAGCCCGCTACAGGGACAGAACACTGAAGCTTTCTTT
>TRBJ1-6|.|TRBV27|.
CASGNFLKGPLHF
TGTGCCAGTGGCAATTTCCTCAAAGGACCCCTCCACTTT
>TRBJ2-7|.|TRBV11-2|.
CASSTQGPSEQYF
TGTGCCAGCAGCACGCAGGGGCCAAGCGAGCAGTACTTC
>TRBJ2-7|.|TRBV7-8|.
CASSTPEGGRDEQYF
TGTGCCAGCAGCACACCGGAGGGGGGGAGGGACGAGCAGTACTTC
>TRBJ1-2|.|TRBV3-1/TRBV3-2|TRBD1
CASSRSRGDGYTF
TGTGCCAGCAGCCGGAGCAGGGGGGATGGCTACACCTTC
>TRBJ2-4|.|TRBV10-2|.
CASSELGDIKNIQYF
TGCGCCAGCAGTGAGTTGGGGGACATTAAAAACATTCAGTACTTC
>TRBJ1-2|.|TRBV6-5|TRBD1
CASSLDRRGDGYTF
TGTGCCAGCAGTTTGGACAGGAGGGGAGATGGCTACACCTTC
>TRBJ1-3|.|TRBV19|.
CATSRGGNSGNTIYF
TGTGCCACCTCACGGGGGGGCAACTCTGGAAACACCATATATTTT
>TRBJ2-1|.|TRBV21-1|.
CASRKQGWSYNEQFF
TGTGCCAGCAGAAAACAGGGGTGGTCCTACAATGAGCAGTTCTTC
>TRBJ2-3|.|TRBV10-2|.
CASSETRDTQYF
TGCGCCAGCAGTGAAACCCGGGATACGCAGTATTTT
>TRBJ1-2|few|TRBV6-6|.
CASRHSTKDYGYTF
TGTGCCAGCAGACACAGCACGAAGGACTATGGCTACACCTTC
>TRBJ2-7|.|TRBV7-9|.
CASSFGGSYEQYF
TGTGCCAGCAGCTTCGGCGGATCCTACGAGCAGTACTTC
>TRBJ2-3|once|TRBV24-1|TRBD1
CATTSGQGIGTDTQYF
TGTGCCACCACCTCAGGACAGGGCATCGGCACAGATACGCAGTATTTT
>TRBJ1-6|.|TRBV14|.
CASSLSDRVSPLHF
TGTGCCAGCAGCCTCAGTGACCGAGTATCTCCCCTCCACTTT
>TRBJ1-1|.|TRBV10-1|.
CASSEGGGTEAFF
TGCGCCAGCAGTGAGGGGGGGGGCACTGAAGCTTTCTTT
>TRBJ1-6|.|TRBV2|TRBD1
CASSVGTVVNSPPHF
TGTGCCAGCAGTGTCGGGACAGTAGTTAATTCACCCCCCCACTTT
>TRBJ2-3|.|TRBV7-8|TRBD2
CASSLGAGVSDTQYF
TGTGCCAGCAGCTTAGGAGCGGGGGTCTCAGATACGCAGTATTTT